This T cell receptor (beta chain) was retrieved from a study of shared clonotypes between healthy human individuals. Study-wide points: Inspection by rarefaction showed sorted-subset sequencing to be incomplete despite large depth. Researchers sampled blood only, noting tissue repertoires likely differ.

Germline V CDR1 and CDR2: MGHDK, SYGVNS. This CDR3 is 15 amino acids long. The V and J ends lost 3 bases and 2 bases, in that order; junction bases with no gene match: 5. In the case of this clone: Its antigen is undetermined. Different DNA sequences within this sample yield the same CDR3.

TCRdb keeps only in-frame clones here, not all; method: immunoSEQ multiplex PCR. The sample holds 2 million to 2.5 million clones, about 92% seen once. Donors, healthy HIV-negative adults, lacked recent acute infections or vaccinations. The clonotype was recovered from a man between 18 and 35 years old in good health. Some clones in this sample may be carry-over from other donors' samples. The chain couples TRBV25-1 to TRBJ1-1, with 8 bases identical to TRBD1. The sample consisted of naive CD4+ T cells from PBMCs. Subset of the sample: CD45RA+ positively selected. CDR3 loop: CASSDPGTGNTEAFF. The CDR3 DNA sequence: TGTGCCAGCAGTGACCCCGGGACAGGCAACACTGAAGCTTTCTTT.